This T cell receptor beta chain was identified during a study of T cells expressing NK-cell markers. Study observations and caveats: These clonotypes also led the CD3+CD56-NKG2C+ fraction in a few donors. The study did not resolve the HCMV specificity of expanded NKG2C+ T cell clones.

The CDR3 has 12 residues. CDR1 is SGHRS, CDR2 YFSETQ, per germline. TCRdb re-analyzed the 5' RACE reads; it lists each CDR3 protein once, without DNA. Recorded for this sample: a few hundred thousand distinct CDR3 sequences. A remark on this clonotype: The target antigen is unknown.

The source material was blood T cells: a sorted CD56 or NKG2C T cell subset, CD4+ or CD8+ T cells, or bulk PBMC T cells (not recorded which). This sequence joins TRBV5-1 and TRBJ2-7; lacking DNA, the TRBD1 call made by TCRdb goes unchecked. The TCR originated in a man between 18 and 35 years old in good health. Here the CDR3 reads CASSLRRGEQYF.